The entry below describes one T cell receptor beta chain. This entry is derived from a study of blood T cell repertoires in COVID-19. Study-level background: T cells, B-cell-depleted T cells, or PBMCs provided the cDNA or gDNA that served as material.

Only in-frame clones appear in the TCRdb table, and some are missing; sequencing was by immunoSEQ multiplex PCR. The table lists 50,000 to 55,000 clones, 87% of them singletons. CDR1 is SGHRS and CDR2 is YFSETQ in the germline V gene. The CDR3 loop spans 14 amino acids. Trimming removed 7 bases from V and 1 base from J, with 14 bases in between. The sequenced sample consisted of peripheral blood. The TCR was taken from a man aged 50-60 years with acute or convalescent COVID-19. The rearrangement links TRBV5-1 to TRBJ1-1; perhaps TRBD1 as D (6 bases). This CDR3 is CASHQTGANTEAFF. The CDR3 DNA sequence: TGCGCCAGCCACCAGACAGGAGCGAACACTGAAGCTTTCTTT. The full variable domain, rest sourced from reference TRBV5-1 and TRBJ1-1, is KAGVTQTPRYLIKTRGQQVTLSCSPISGHRSVSWYQQTPGQGLQFLFEYFSETQRNKGNFPGRFSGRQFSNSRSEMNVSTLELGDSALYLCASHQTGANTEAFFGQGTRLTVV.